This T cell receptor (beta chain) was profiled in a study of PD-1 blockade in mismatch repair-deficient tumors. Looking at the study overall: Enrolled about 2012-2016, patients had progressing, pretreated mismatch repair-deficient cancers of over nine types. General study results and limits: Tumor-resident clones, often undetectable pretreatment in blood, expanded then contracted after pembrolizumab.

Mismatch repair deficiency was confirmed in all patients, by PCR or immunohistochemistry. The TCR-sequenced patients were a few responders to pembrolizumab. Generated by immunoSEQ multiplex PCR, the TCRdb table keeps only in-frame clones and is missing some. The sample holds roughly 110,000 clones; approximately 80% are singletons and the top ten take about 4.7%. Points on this clone: Antigen: not known.

This CDR3 is 16 amino acids long. Germline CDR1 is LNHNV and CDR2 is YYDKDF (reference sequence). After removal of 3 bases from V and 3 bases from J, the junction contained 9 bases not matched to a gene. The gene calls are TRBV15 and TRBJ2-3; 7 positions match TRBD2. This specimen was peripheral blood, taken about 60 weeks after starting pembrolizumab. This receptor was identified in an adult with mismatch repair-deficient cancer. The CDR3 protein is CATSRQAGVRTDTQYF. In DNA, the CDR3 is TGTGCCACCAGCAGGCAGGCGGGGGTTCGGACAGATACGCAGTATTTT.